This T cell receptor (beta chain) was recorded in a study of T-cell memory formation after mild COVID-19. This CDR3 spans 20 amino acids. In germline, CDR1 is LNHNV, CDR2 YYDKDF (reference sequence). V lost 0 bases, J lost 9 bases, and 33 bases lay in between. 5'RACE with constant-segment primers yielded barcoded, UMI-tagged TCR alpha and TCR beta cDNA libraries. TCRdb passed the 5' RACE reads through MiXCR, listing each CDR3 protein once. The data show fewer than 700,000 distinct CDR3 sequences, less than 25% seen once. Material: PBMCs or a T cell subset sorted from them (not recorded which). The rearrangement uses TRBV15 and TRBJ2-7; either TRBD1 or TRBD2 may fit D (5 bases each). The sequence came from an adult woman who had mild COVID-19 (a few samples of this study predate the infection). Cell type and time point are not known. The CDR3 spells CATSRETPGGPGDVSLWQYF. CDR3 nucleotides: TGTGCCACCAGCAGAGAAACCCCTGGGGGACCCGGGGATGTATCTCTATGGCAGTACTTC.